A single sample gave rise to the 9 T cell receptor beta chains below, sequenced in a study of identical twins. TCRdb re-called the 5' RACE reads with MiXCR, one entry per CDR3 protein. The profile covers about 720,000 distinct CDR3 sequences, with roughly 18% appearing a single time and about 12% taken by the ten largest. The sample was also reused in another study, on T cells expressing NK-cell markers.

The specimen sequenced was PBMCs. Receptor source: a woman between 18 and 30 years old in good health.

J is TRBJ2-7 and V is TRBV2, with a weak D call TRBD1 (6 bases). CDR3 length equals 13 residues. The V end was cut by 6 bases, the J end by 8 bases, with 17 bases between. Per the germline V gene, CDR1 is SNHLY and CDR2 is FYNNEI. The CDR3 DNA sequence: TGTGCCAGCAGGGACTTATTACAGGGAAAGCAGTACTTC. As protein: CASRDLLQGKQYF.

In this sample, this clonotype turned up many times. The V and J genes are TRBV12-3 or TRBV12-4 and TRBJ1-5; tentatively, D is TRBD1 (5 bases). V dropped 5 bases and J dropped 3 bases, with 11 bases sitting between them. The CDR3 covers 14 residues. DNA for the CDR3: TGTGCCAGCAGTCTTAACAGGCCCAATCAGCCCCAGCATTTT. This codes for CASSLNRPNQPQHF.

This chain connects TRBV7-9 to TRBJ2-1; TRBD2 aligns across 7 bases. The V gene's germline CDR1 is SEHNR and CDR2 FQNEAQ (reference sequence). This CDR3 region has 15 residues. Unmatched junction bases numbered 13, after V lost 6 bases and J lost 8 bases. Here the CDR3 DNA reads TGTGCCAGCAGTCCGAGCGGGGCGCCGGGCCATGAGCAGTTCTTC. Translated, it gives CASSPSGAPGHEQFF.

This clonotype has ten or more counts. The chain couples TRBV5-1 to TRBJ2-3, with TRBD1 identical over 9 bases. Germline trimming cut 2 bases from V and 3 bases from J; bases unmatched to any gene: 7. The CDR3 covers 16 residues. CDR1 and CDR2 (germline): SGHRS, YFSETQ. The CDR3 DNA sequence: TGCGCCAGCAGCTTCGGACAGGGGCGAGGGACAGATACGCAGTATTTT. It specifies CASSFGQGRGTDTQYF. Looking up the rest from reference TRBV5-1 and TRBJ2-3 gives the full variable domain: KAGVTQTPRYLIKTRGQQVTLSCSPISGHRSVSWYQQTPGQGLQFLFEYFSETQRNKGNFPGRFSGRQFSNSRSEMNVSTLELGDSALYLCASSFGQGRGTDTQYFGPGTRLTVL.

The chain links TRBV20-1 to TRBJ2-5; D may be TRBD1 (6 bases). The V gene lost 8 bases and the J gene lost 5 bases, with 18 bases spanning the gap. In germline, CDR1 is DFQATT, CDR2 SNEGSKA (reference sequence). The CDR3 spans 13 residues. The CDR3 region has the DNA TGCAGTTCAGGGGTTTTGCTTTGGGAGACCCAGTACTTC. Protein product: CSSGVLLWETQYF.

This chain uses TRBV5-1 with TRBJ2-5, with a possible D match to TRBD1 (6 bases). This CDR3 is 14 amino acids long. V was shortened by 6 bases and J by 0 bases, with 12 bases between the two germline ends. The germline CDR1 and CDR2 sequences are SGHRS and YFSETQ. In nucleotides, the CDR3 is TGCGCCAGCAAAGGGGGAAGATACCAAGAGACCCAGTACTTC. Translated, it gives CASKGGRYQETQYF.

This clonotype turned up a few times. This chain connects TRBV2 to TRBJ1-1, with TRBD1 matching over 8 bases. Looked up from germline, CDR1 is SNHLY and CDR2 is FYNNEI. This CDR3 is built from 14 residues. V was pared by 5 bases and J by 7 bases, with 9 bases of the junction left unmatched. CDR3 sequence (DNA): TGTGCCAGCAGTCCCAGGACAGGGAATAGTGAAGCTTTCTTT. Encoded protein: CASSPRTGNSEAFF. Variable domain in full (rest from reference TRBV2 and TRBJ1-1): EPEVTQTPSHQVTQMGQEVILRCVPISNHLYFYWYRQILGQKVEFLVSFYNNEISEKSEIFDDQFSVERPDGSNFTLKIRSTKLEDSAMYFCASSPRTGNSEAFFGQGTRLTVV.

This chain joins TRBV20-1 and TRBJ2-1; no firm D call. CDR1 is DFQATT and CDR2 is SNEGSKA in the germline V gene (reference sequence). Trimming stripped 6 bases from V and 4 bases from J, with 7 bases between. The CDR3 is 11 amino acids. CDR3 residues: CSATAYNEQFF. CDR3 DNA: TGCAGTGCCACAGCTTACAATGAGCAGTTCTTC.

CDR3 region: CASSPLGSADLFVQETQYF. CDR3 DNA sequence: TGTGCCAGCAGCCCCCTCGGGTCGGCGGACTTATTCGTACAAGAGACCCAGTACTTC. The genes are TRBV9 and TRBJ2-5; the D gene is possibly TRBD2 (5 bases). CDR1 and CDR2 (germline): SGDLS, YYNGEE. This CDR3 comprises 19 residues. V dropped 4 bases and J dropped 2 bases, with 27 bases sitting between them.